This passage covers 21 T cell receptor beta chains from one sample sequenced in a study of CD8 T cells in ankylosing spondylitis. TCRdb fed the 5' RACE reads into MiXCR, producing one record per CDR3 protein. The sample has about 220,000 distinct CDR3 sequences, roughly 24% seen once. Sequencing used blood, either unsorted or a sorted T cell fraction (not recorded which). The receptors shown here come from a male donor with ankylosing spondylitis or in good health (not recorded which).

Comment on this clonotype: This may arise from a read error, as a much more abundant clone is one base away. This chain uses TRBV20-1 with TRBJ2-7, with 7 positions matching TRBD2. The germline V gene has CDR1 DFQATT and CDR2 SNEGSKA (reference sequence). The CDR3 sequence is 14 residues long. CDR3 in DNA: TGCAGTGCTAGAGGGGCTAGCGGTTCGTACGAGCAGCACTTC. Translation: CSARGASGSYEQHF.

In this sample, this clonotype turned up many times. The chain has TRBV20-1 and TRBJ2-1; TRBD2 matches 8 bases. The CDR3 runs to 15 residues. Germline assignment: CDR1 DFQATT and CDR2 SNEGSKA (reference sequence). V was pared by 1 base and J by 7 bases, with 9 bases of the junction left unmatched. CDR3 DNA sequence: TGCAGTGCTAGAGCGACCGGACTAGCACGGAATGAGCAGTTCTTC. Amino acids: CSARATGLARNEQFF.

Many counts were recorded for this clonotype. The genes are TRBV10-2 and TRBJ2-2; maybe TRBD2 (6 bases). V was clipped by 10 bases and J by 6 bases, with 18 bases between them. The CDR3 runs to 14 residues. Germline loops: CDR1 WSHSY, CDR2 SAAADI. CDR3 protein: CAIKEGQTAGELFF. DNA of the CDR3: TGCGCCATCAAGGAGGGGCAAACGGCCGGGGAGCTGTTTTTT.

This clonotype was observed a few times. The chain couples TRBV20-1 to TRBJ2-1, with TRBD2 matching 8 bases. Germline V lookup: CDR1 DFQATT, CDR2 SNEGSKA (reference sequence). Losses at the gene ends were 5 bases for V and 4 bases for J; bases not matched to a gene: 4. CDR3 length: 13 amino acids. CDR3: CSAETSAYNEQFF. For the CDR3, the DNA is TGCAGTGCTGAGACTAGCGCTTACAATGAGCAGTTCTTC.

This clonotype was detected ten times or more. The rearrangement uses TRBV5-1 and TRBJ2-7, with D possibly matching TRBD1 (6 bases). The CDR3 spans 13 residues. Per the germline V gene, CDR1 is SGHRS and CDR2 is YFSETQ. The V end was cut by 5 bases, the J end by 4 bases, with 13 bases between. The CDR3 DNA reads as TGCGCCAGCAGGATCGGACAGATATACGAGCAGTACTTC. Translating it yields CASRIGQIYEQYF.

This clonotype has at least ten counts. The genes are TRBV20-1 and TRBJ2-2, with D hard to call. The CDR3 covers 14 residues. Germline lookup yields CDR1 DFQATT and CDR2 SNEGSKA (reference sequence). V dropped 0 bases and J dropped 1 base, with 6 bases sitting between them. CDR3 region: CSARDRKNTGELFF. The CDR3 DNA is TGCAGTGCTAGAGATAGGAAGAACACCGGGGAGCTGTTTTTT.

This chain links TRBV29-1 with TRBJ2-3; D tentatively fits TRBD1 or TRBD2 (5 bases each). The germline V and J ends were trimmed by 4 bases and 2 bases, with 13 bases remaining between them. The CDR3 length is 14 residues. The germline V gene has CDR1 SQVTM and CDR2 ANQGSEA. In nucleotides, the CDR3 is TGCAGCGTTGGAGGTGGGGGTTCCACAGATACGCAGTATTTT. Translated, it gives CSVGGGGSTDTQYF.

This clonotype was seen ten or more times. The chain joins TRBV4-3 to TRBJ1-6; D not resolved. The CDR3 is 14 residues long. Germline V CDR1 and CDR2: LGHNA, YSLEER. With 1 base removed from V and 8 bases from J, the gap between germline ends came to 9 bases. The CDR3, as DNA: TGCGCCAGCAGCCAAGGGGAGGGTTATTCACCCCTCCACTTT. Amino acids: CASSQGEGYSPLHF.

The chain has TRBV20-1 and TRBJ2-1; 9 bases line up with TRBD1. This CDR3 region has 14 residues. The germline gives CDR1 DFQATT, CDR2 SNEGSKA (reference sequence). With 4 bases clipped from V and 12 bases from J, the junction kept 13 bases outside the gene matches. CDR3 in amino acids: CSAKVPGQGSSQFF. CDR3 in DNA: TGCAGTGCTAAAGTCCCGGGACAGGGATCCTCGCAGTTCTTC.

In this sample, this clonotype turned up many times. The V and J genes are TRBV12-3 or TRBV12-4 and TRBJ1-1; no clear D. The length of the CDR3 is 11 residues. V was shortened by 4 bases and J by 8 bases, with 8 bases between the two germline ends. The CDR3 bases are TGTGCCAGCAGTTATCAGAGGGAAGCTTTCTTT. Residues: CASSYQREAFF.

This clonotype has more than one count but fewer than ten. The chain joins TRBV20-1 to TRBJ2-1; TRBD1 or TRBD2 may be the D gene (5 bases each). The CDR3 has 15 amino acids. CDR1 DFQATT and CDR2 SNEGSKA come from the germline V gene (reference sequence). V was shortened by 4 bases and J by 2 bases, with 15 bases between the two germline ends. This chain's CDR3 is CSATDPGPTYNEQFF. CDR3 DNA sequence: TGCAGTGCTACAGACCCGGGGCCGACCTACAATGAGCAGTTCTTC.

V usage is TRBV2 and J usage is TRBJ1-5, with TRBD1 matching over 7 bases. Germline trimming cut 6 bases from V and 4 bases from J; bases unmatched to any gene: 6. The CDR3 is 14 residues long. Germline V gives CDR1 SNHLY, CDR2 FYNNEI. The CDR3 here is CASSQRTGNQPQHF. CDR3 in DNA: TGTGCCAGCAGCCAAAGGACAGGAAATCAGCCCCAGCATTTT.

This clonotype was observed at least ten times. This chain uses TRBV4-1 with TRBJ2-3, with no clear D. The CDR3 is made up of 18 amino acids. V lost 3 bases, J lost 0 bases, and 19 bases lay in between. The germline CDR1 and CDR2 sequences are MGHRA and YSYEKL. CDR3 sequence: CASSHKTGPSTSTDTQYF. CDR3 nucleotide sequence: TGCGCCAGCAGCCACAAAACCGGACCGTCCACTAGCACAGATACGCAGTATTTT.

The chain has TRBV20-1 and TRBJ2-3; D gene ambiguous. Germline assignment: CDR1 DFQATT and CDR2 SNEGSKA (reference sequence). V lost 0 bases and J 5 bases, leaving 15 bases between the germline ends. The CDR3 is made up of 15 amino acids. CDR3 DNA: TGCAGTGCTAGAGACCCGGGTCCCAAGAGAGATACGCAGTATTTT. It specifies CSARDPGPKRDTQYF.

This clonotype has a handful of counts. V is TRBV20-1 and J is TRBJ2-4; tentative D call: TRBD2 (5 bases). This CDR3 contains 15 residues. Looked up from germline, CDR1 is DFQATT and CDR2 is SNEGSKA (reference sequence). V lost 0 bases and J 3 bases, leaving 12 bases between the germline ends. The CDR3 DNA is TGCAGTGCTAGAGATGAGAGGGCCGGCAAAAACATTCAGTACTTC. Protein product: CSARDERAGKNIQYF.

This clonotype has ten or more counts. The chain carries TRBV29-1 and TRBJ1-5; a weak D match, TRBD1 (6 bases). Germline V gene sequence: CDR1 SQVTM, CDR2 ANQGSEA. The CDR3 spans 15 residues. Trimming removed 5 bases at V and 6 bases at J, with 20 bases between. The CDR3 sequence is CSVLAGGTGPQPQHF. The CDR3 region has the DNA TGCAGCGTTCTGGCCGGGGGAACAGGGCCTCAGCCCCAGCATTTT.

This clonotype showed up just a few times. The chain couples TRBV6-2 or TRBV6-3 to TRBJ2-3, with D maybe TRBD2 (5 bases). Trimming took 10 bases from V and 3 from J, leaving 11 bases between them. The CDR3 has 12 residues. CDR1 and CDR2 from the germline V gene are MNHEY and SVGEGT. The CDR3 DNA sequence: TGTGCCACCCGTGAGCGGACAGATACGCAGTATTTT. Amino acids: CATRERTDTQYF.

This clonotype was found a few times. V usage is TRBV6-1 and J usage is TRBJ2-7, with no clear D. The CDR3 has 13 amino acids. The germline gives CDR1 MNHNS, CDR2 SASEGT. The germline V and J ends were trimmed by 6 bases and 3 bases, with 12 bases remaining between them. CDR3 nucleotides: TGTGCCAGCAGCAACAAACAGATCTACGAGCAGTACTTC. This translates into CASSNKQIYEQYF.

This clonotype was recorded many times. This chain joins TRBV11-3 and TRBJ2-2; a weak D match, TRBD1 (5 bases). V shed 1 base and J shed 6 bases, with 15 bases lying between them. CDR1 and CDR2 (germline): SGHNT, YENEEA. The CDR3 has 16 amino acids. The CDR3 loop is CASSLVTGMLAGELFF. Here the CDR3 DNA reads TGTGCCAGCAGCTTAGTCACAGGAATGTTAGCCGGGGAGCTGTTTTTT.

In this sample, this clonotype turned up many times. V is TRBV12-3 or TRBV12-4 and J is TRBJ1-1; possible D gene TRBD1, 5 bases. Trimming removed 5 bases from V and 6 bases from J, with 10 bases in between. The CDR3 is made up of 12 amino acids. The DNA of the CDR3 is TGTGCCAGCAGTATGGGGACCGCTGAAGCTTTCTTT. It is translated as CASSMGTAEAFF.

The CDR3 reads CASRSLLTSGTEAFF. The CDR3 bases are TGTGCCAGCAGGTCTCTCCTCACGTCAGGCACTGAAGCTTTCTTT. The gene calls are TRBV27 and TRBJ1-1; D gene unclear. Germline-derived CDR1 and CDR2 are MNHEY and SMNVEV (reference sequence). The CDR3 runs to 15 residues. V dropped 6 bases and J dropped 4 bases, with 18 bases sitting between them.